The table lists the clone carrying this T cell receptor (beta chain) with a count of one. The CDR3 spans 16 residues. Germline CDR1 reads SGHRS; CDR2 reads YFSETQ. V was trimmed by 3 bases and J by 5 bases, leaving 20 bases between them. Intraepithelial plus lamina propria lymphocytes were released by processing graft tissue. Only in-frame clones appear in the TCRdb table, and some are missing; sequencing was by immunoSEQ multiplex PCR. The sample has about 21,000 clones; roughly 72% are singletons. These data are taken from a study of graft-versus-host responses after intestinal transplantation. At the level of the study: Each recipient received anti-thymocyte globulin induction, then tacrolimus and steroids for 2 to 3 years.

This material consisted of ileum tissue, taken approximately three weeks after intestinal transplant. The rearrangement links TRBV5-1 to TRBJ2-5; D call uncertain. This receptor was obtained from a human patient who received an intestinal transplant, so some T cells may come from the graft donor. CDR3 DNA: TGCGCCAGCAGCTCCATCCCCTCCGCGCCCGGGGAGACCCAGTACTTC. Translating it yields CASSSIPSAPGETQYF.